These T cell receptor beta chains were read from a single sample in a study of OX40 agonist ivuxolimab in advanced cancers. Sequencing used immunoSEQ multiplex PCR; TCRdb keeps in-frame clones, though not all of them. This table has roughly 80,000 clones, around four fifths appearing once. The starting material was CD4+ or CD8+ T cells sorted from blood, obtained in a trial of the OX40 agonist ivuxolimab. These receptor sequences come from an adult with an advanced solid tumor such as melanoma, head and neck, liver or kidney cancer. Both conserved end residues are part of each CDR3. D genes are given only for firm matches. Clone size, where shown, is once, few, many, or a class for clones that have expanded.

TRBV7-9	TRBJ1-3	-	-	CASSLVFQTGNSGNTIYF	TGTGCCAGCAGCTTAGTATTCCAGACGGGCAACTCTGGAAACACCATATATTTT
TRBV5-1	TRBJ1-5	-	-	CASSLWEGQPQHF	TGCGCCAGCAGCTTGTGGGAAGGTCAGCCCCAGCATTTT
TRBV28	TRBJ1-2	-	few	CASRPTGSNGYTF	TGTGCCAGCAGACCTACAGGGTCTAACGGCTACACCTTC
TRBV27	TRBJ1-1	-	-	CASRPGGVATNTEAFF	TGTGCCAGCCGACCGGGAGGGGTCGCTACGAACACTGAAGCTTTCTTT
TRBV7-9	TRBJ2-7	-	-	CASSFGDYEQYF	TGTGCCAGCAGCTTCGGGGACTACGAGCAGTACTTC
TRBV11-1	TRBJ1-1	TRBD1	-	CASSPWTGPAEAFF	TGTGCCAGCAGCCCATGGACAGGACCTGCAGAAGCTTTCTTT
TRBV7-3	TRBJ2-2	-	-	CASSSQGATGELFF	TGTGCCAGCAGCTCTCAGGGTGCCACCGGGGAGCTGTTTTTT
TRBV6-1	TRBJ1-2	TRBD1	once	CASRWTGGTYGYTF	TGTGCCAGCAGATGGACAGGGGGCACCTATGGCTACACCTTC
TRBV7-2	TRBJ2-2	-	-	CASSLVSPTGELFF	TGTGCCAGCAGCTTAGTGAGTCCCACCGGGGAGCTGTTTTTT
TRBV6-6	TRBJ2-3	-	-	CASSTPNTDTQYF	TGTGCCAGCAGCACCCCTAACACAGATACGCAGTATTTT
TRBV7-9	TRBJ1-2	-	-	CASSPTVYGYTF	TGTGCCAGCAGCCCGACAGTCTATGGCTACACCTTC
TRBV28	TRBJ1-2	-	few	CASLKGYGYTF	TGTGCCAGCTTAAAAGGGTATGGCTACACCTTC
TRBV9	TRBJ2-6	-	-	CASSVAPWGANVLTF	TGTGCCAGCAGCGTGGCTCCCTGGGGGGCCAACGTCCTGACTTTC
TRBV7-2	TRBJ2-3	TRBD2	-	CASSRTSGGRTDTQYF	TGTGCCAGCAGCCGAACTAGCGGGGGGCGCACAGATACGCAGTATTTT
TRBV15	TRBJ1-2	-	-	CATSRGQNYGYTF	TGTGCCACCAGCAGAGGACAGAACTATGGCTACACCTTC
TRBV9	TRBJ1-1	TRBD1	-	CASSPRQGHGNTEAFF	TGTGCCAGCAGCCCTCGACAGGGCCACGGGAACACTGAAGCTTTCTTT
TRBV30	TRBJ1-4	TRBD1	-	CAWSPNKDFLTGGEKLFF	TGTGCCTGGAGTCCTAACAAAGATTTTTTAACAGGGGGCGAAAAACTGTTTTTT
TRBV6-5	TRBJ1-2	-	-	CASSPGREYGYTF	TGTGCCAGCAGCCCCGGCAGGGAGTATGGCTACACCTTC
TRBV5-1	TRBJ2-1	TRBD2	-	CASSLRLAGGNEQFF	TGCGCCAGCAGCTTGCGACTAGCGGGGGGGAATGAGCAGTTCTTC
TRBV29-1	TRBJ2-3	-	-	CSVSREQSTDTQYF	TGCAGCGTCTCGCGAGAGCAGAGCACAGATACGCAGTATTTT
TRBV29-1	TRBJ1-1	-	few	CSVEDDNTEAFF	TGCAGCGTTGAAGATGATAACACTGAAGCTTTCTTT
TRBV30	TRBJ2-2	TRBD1	-	CAWSAGQGTGELFF	TGTGCCTGGAGTGCGGGACAGGGGACCGGGGAGCTGTTTTTT
TRBV19	TRBJ1-5	-	-	CASRDSNQPQHF	TGTGCCAGTAGGGATAGCAATCAGCCCCAGCATTTT
TRBV7-2	TRBJ1-2	-	-	CASSLEGVNYGYTF	TGTGCCAGCAGCTTAGAGGGGGTTAACTATGGCTACACCTTC
TRBV7-9	TRBJ2-5	-	-	CASSLGQETQYF	TGTGCCAGCAGCTTAGGTCAAGAGACCCAGTACTTC
TRBV6-6	TRBJ2-3	TRBD2	-	CASSYDLAGSTDTQYF	TGTGCCAGCAGTTACGATCTAGCGGGGAGCACAGATACGCAGTATTTT
TRBV27	TRBJ2-1	-	-	CASSSAPRRDEQFF	TGTGCCAGCAGTTCCGCACCCCGTAGGGATGAGCAGTTCTTC
TRBV5-1	TRBJ1-1	-	-	CASSAEYEAFF	TGCGCCAGCAGCGCCGAATATGAAGCTTTCTTT
TRBV28	TRBJ2-1	-	few	CASKGYNEQFF	TGTGCCAGCAAGGGATACAATGAGCAGTTCTTC
TRBV5-1	TRBJ1-4	TRBD1	few	CASSLEPGGKKLFF	TGCGCCAGCAGCTTGGAGCCAGGGGGTAAAAAACTGTTTTTT
TRBV27	TRBJ1-1	-	few	CASSGGWTEAFF	TGTGCCAGCAGTGGGGGGTGGACTGAAGCTTTCTTT
TRBV11-2	TRBJ2-7	TRBD2	-	CASSQGTSGSYEQYF	TGTGCCAGCAGCCAAGGGACTAGCGGGAGCTACGAGCAGTACTTC
TRBV5-6	TRBJ2-5	-	-	CASRVSAQETQYF	TGTGCCAGCAGAGTTAGTGCCCAAGAGACCCAGTACTTC
TRBV4-1	TRBJ1-2	-	-	CASSQDIERAGALNGYTF	TGCGCCAGCAGCCAAGATATCGAACGGGCAGGGGCCCTGAATGGCTACACCTTC
TRBV19	TRBJ2-6	TRBD1	few	CAVGRQGGSGANVLTF	TGTGCGGTGGGTAGACAGGGCGGCTCTGGGGCCAACGTCCTGACTTTC
TRBV27	TRBJ2-7	TRBD1	-	CASSLSYGQVLSYEQYF	TGTGCCAGCAGTTTATCCTACGGACAGGTACTCTCCTACGAGCAGTACTTC
TRBV30	TRBJ2-2	TRBD2	-	CAWSGARGGTGELFF	TGTGCCTGGAGTGGAGCGCGGGGGGGCACCGGGGAGCTGTTTTTT
TRBV27	TRBJ1-6	TRBD1	-	CASSLTRTGVSPLHF	TGTGCCAGCAGTCTCACCAGGACAGGCGTTTCACCCCTCCACTTT
TRBV30	TRBJ1-4	-	-	CAWSRGERSWNEKLFF	TGTGCCTGGAGTAGGGGGGAACGGAGTTGGAATGAAAAACTGTTTTTT
TRBV19	TRBJ1-2	-	few	CATQKTGRDYGYTF	TGTGCCACCCAGAAGACAGGTCGTGACTATGGCTACACCTTC
TRBV5-1	TRBJ1-1	-	-	CASSLSPGMNTEAFF	TGCGCCAGCAGCTTGTCCCCAGGGATGAACACTGAAGCTTTCTTT
TRBV11-2	TRBJ2-7	TRBD1	-	CASSRWTGGNEQYF	TGTGCCAGCAGCCGGTGGACAGGGGGCAACGAGCAGTACTTC